This paragraph reports one T cell receptor (beta chain). Antigen: not known. CDR1 is LNHDA and CDR2 is SQIVND in the germline V gene (reference sequence). This CDR3 contains 14 residues. Trimming took 5 bases from V and 4 from J; bases not matched to a gene: 7. This sample is part of a study of cytomegalovirus exposure and HLA in healthy donors. With 60 Vbeta and 13 Jbeta primers, the PCR was carried out. Sequencing was performed with immunoSEQ multiplex PCR; in TCRdb, only in-frame clones are kept and a portion is missing. The sample includes 150,000 to 200,000 clones, 65% to 80% of them seen just once. The study, taken as a whole, reports: Sequences of the TCR beta chain were said to predict the HLA-A and HLA-B alleles of most subjects accurately. An ancestry cluster, one associated with Asian ancestry, reportedly showed fewer N-insertions than the approximately 670-donor mean in a later analysis.

The V gene is TRBV19, the J gene TRBJ1-2; 7 bases map to TRBD1. The TCR sequence derives from a man between 18 and 29 years old in good health and CMV-seropositive. The sequencing input was PBMCs. The CDR3 nucleotides are TGTGCCAGTAGTTTACAGGGGCCCGGCTATGGCTACACCTTC. This translates into CASSLQGPGYGYTF.